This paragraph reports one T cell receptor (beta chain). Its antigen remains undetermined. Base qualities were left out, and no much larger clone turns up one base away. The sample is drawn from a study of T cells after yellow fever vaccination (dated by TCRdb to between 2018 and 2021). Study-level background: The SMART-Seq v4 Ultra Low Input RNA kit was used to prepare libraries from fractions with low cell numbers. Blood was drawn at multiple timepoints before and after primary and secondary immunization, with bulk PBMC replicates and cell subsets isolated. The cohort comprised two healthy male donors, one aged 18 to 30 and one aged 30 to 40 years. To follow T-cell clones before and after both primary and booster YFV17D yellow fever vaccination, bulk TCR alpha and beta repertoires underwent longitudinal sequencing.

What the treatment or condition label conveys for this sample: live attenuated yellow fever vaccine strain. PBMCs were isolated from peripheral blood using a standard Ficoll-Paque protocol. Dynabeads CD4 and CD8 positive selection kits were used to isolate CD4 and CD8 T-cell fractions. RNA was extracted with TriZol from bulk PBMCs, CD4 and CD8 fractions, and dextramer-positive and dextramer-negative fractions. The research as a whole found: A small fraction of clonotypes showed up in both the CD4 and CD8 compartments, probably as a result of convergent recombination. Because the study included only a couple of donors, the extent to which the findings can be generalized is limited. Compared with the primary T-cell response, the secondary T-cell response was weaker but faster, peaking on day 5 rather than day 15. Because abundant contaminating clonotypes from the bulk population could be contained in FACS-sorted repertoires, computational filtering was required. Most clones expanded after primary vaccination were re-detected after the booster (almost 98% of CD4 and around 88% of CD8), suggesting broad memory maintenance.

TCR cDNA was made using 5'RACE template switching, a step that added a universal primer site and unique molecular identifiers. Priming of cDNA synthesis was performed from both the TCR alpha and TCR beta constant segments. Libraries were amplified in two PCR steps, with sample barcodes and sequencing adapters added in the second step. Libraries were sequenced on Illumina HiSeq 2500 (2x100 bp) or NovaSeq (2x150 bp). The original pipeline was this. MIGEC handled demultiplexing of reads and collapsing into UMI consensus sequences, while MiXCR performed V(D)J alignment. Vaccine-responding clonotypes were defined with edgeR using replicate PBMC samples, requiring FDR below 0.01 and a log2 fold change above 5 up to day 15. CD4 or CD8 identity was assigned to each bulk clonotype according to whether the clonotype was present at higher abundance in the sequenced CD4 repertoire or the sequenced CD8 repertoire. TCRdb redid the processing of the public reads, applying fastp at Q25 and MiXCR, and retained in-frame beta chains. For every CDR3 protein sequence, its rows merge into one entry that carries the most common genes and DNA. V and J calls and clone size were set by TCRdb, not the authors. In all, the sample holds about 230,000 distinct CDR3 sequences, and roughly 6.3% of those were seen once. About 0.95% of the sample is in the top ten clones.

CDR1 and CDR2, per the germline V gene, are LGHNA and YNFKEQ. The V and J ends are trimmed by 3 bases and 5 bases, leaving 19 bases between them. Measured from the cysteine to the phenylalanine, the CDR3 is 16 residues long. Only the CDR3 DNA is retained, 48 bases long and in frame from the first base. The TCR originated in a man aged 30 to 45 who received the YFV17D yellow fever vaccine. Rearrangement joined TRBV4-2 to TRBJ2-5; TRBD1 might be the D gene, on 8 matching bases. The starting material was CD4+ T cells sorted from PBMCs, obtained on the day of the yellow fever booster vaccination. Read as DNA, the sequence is TGTGCCAGCAGCCAGGACCTTGGACAGGGAGGGGAGACCCAGTACTTC. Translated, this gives CASSQDLGQGGETQYF.